Each of the 18 T cell receptor beta chains below was sequenced from the same sample in a study of identical twins' blood T cells. Via MiXCR, TCRdb re-called the 5' RACE reads, giving one row per CDR3 protein. The sample lists a few hundred thousand distinct CDR3 sequences; roughly 31% were seen once. The sample was PBMCs. The receptors come from a woman between 18 and 55 years old in good health.

This clonotype was seen only a few times. The DNA of the CDR3 is TGCAGTGGGACAGGAGGTCCAGATACGCAGTATTTT. It yields the protein CSGTGGPDTQYF. The gene calls are TRBV20-1 and TRBJ2-3; 7 bases agree with TRBD1. V shed 7 bases and J 4 bases; nucleotides not matched to a gene: 5. Per the germline V gene, CDR1 is DFQATT and CDR2 is SNEGSKA (reference sequence). This CDR3 comprises 12 residues.

The chain carries TRBV6-2 or TRBV6-3 and TRBJ2-1; D gene ambiguous. The V and J ends lost 2 bases and 4 bases respectively, with 12 bases between them. CDR3 size: 15 residues. Germline values: CDR1 MNHEY, CDR2 SVGEGT. The CDR3 DNA is TGTGCCAGCAGTTACAGAGAACCTTATTACAATGAGCAGTTCTTC. Translated, it gives CASSYREPYYNEQFF.

This clonotype has only a few counts. The V and J genes are TRBV5-1 and TRBJ2-1; TRBD1 aligns across 7 bases. The CDR3 has 14 residues. Per germline, CDR1 SGHRS and CDR2 YFSETQ. J lost 9 bases, V lost 4 bases, and 10 bases had no gene match. Here the CDR3 DNA reads TGCGCCAGCAGCCTCCGCCGACAGGGCCTTGAGCAGTTCTTC. The encoded protein is CASSLRRQGLEQFF. Full variable domain (outside the CDR3, taken from reference TRBV5-1 and TRBJ2-1): KAGVTQTPRYLIKTRGQQVTLSCSPISGHRSVSWYQQTPGQGLQFLFEYFSETQRNKGNFPGRFSGRQFSNSRSEMNVSTLELGDSALYLCASSLRRQGLEQFFGPGTRLTVL.

In its sample, this clonotype was seen a few times. This chain connects TRBV11-3 to TRBJ2-3; no firm D call. V lost 3 bases and J 5 bases, leaving 6 bases between the germline ends. CDR1 and CDR2 (germline): SGHNT, YENEEA. The CDR3 loop spans 12 amino acids. The chain's CDR3 is CASSFLQDTQYF. In DNA, the CDR3 is TGTGCCAGCAGCTTCCTTCAAGATACGCAGTATTTT. Full variable domain (rest looked up from reference TRBV11-3 and TRBJ2-3): EAGVVQSPRYKIIEKKQPVAFWCNPISGHNTLYWYLQNLGQGPELLIRYENEEAVDDSQLPKDRFSAERLKGVDSTLKIQPAELGDSAVYLCASSFLQDTQYFGPGTRLTVL.

This clonotype was picked up a small number of times. The V and J genes are TRBV6-5 and TRBJ1-4; D might be TRBD1 (5 bases). This CDR3 has 14 residues. V lost 0 bases, J lost 7 bases, and 9 bases lay in between. Per germline, CDR1 MNHEY and CDR2 SVGAGI. The CDR3 DNA reads TGTGCCAGCAGTTACTCGGGCGGGGGTGAAAAACTGTTTTTT. As protein: CASSYSGGGEKLFF.

As concerns this clonotype: The conserved phenylalanine or tryptophan normally closing the CDR3 is absent here, so this likely arose from a read error. V usage is TRBV20-1 and J usage is TRBJ1-2; a possible D gene is TRBD1 (5 bases). This CDR3 is 12 amino acids long. Per germline, CDR1 DFQATT and CDR2 SNEGSKA (reference sequence). The V end lost 5 bases, the J end lost 3 bases, and 10 bases lay between the germline ends. CDR3: CSAGHWDYGYTI. CDR3 in DNA: TGCAGTGCTGGACATTGGGACTATGGCTACACCATC.

This clonotype was detected a few times. The J gene is TRBJ2-1, the V gene TRBV5-1, with a tentative D call TRBD1 (6 bases). V was cut by 4 bases and J by 0 bases, with 11 bases left in between. The germline V gene has CDR1 SGHRS and CDR2 YFSETQ. There are 15 residues in the CDR3. The CDR3 reads CASSQGQSSYNEQFF. In DNA, the CDR3 is TGCGCCAGCAGCCAGGGACAAAGCTCCTACAATGAGCAGTTCTTC.

The chain employs TRBV20-1 and TRBJ2-1; D unresolved. The germline V and J ends were trimmed by 0 bases and 7 bases, with 19 bases remaining between them. The CDR3 spans 16 residues. Looked up from germline, CDR1 is DFQATT and CDR2 is SNEGSKA (reference sequence). The CDR3 is CSARDPAPQSENEQFF. DNA for the CDR3: TGCAGTGCTAGAGATCCAGCCCCACAGTCCGAGAATGAGCAGTTCTTC.

This clonotype came up many times. The chain uses TRBV29-1 and TRBJ1-2; D unclear. The CDR3 has 11 residues. Germline lookup yields CDR1 SQVTM and CDR2 ANQGSEA. V lost 6 bases and J 4 bases, leaving 9 bases between the germline ends. CDR3 sequence reads: CSVQNLYGYTF. The CDR3 coding sequence is TGCAGCGTACAGAATCTCTATGGCTACACCTTC.

This clonotype was found a few times. V and J are TRBV20-1 and TRBJ2-1; unclear D gene. Germline V gives CDR1 DFQATT, CDR2 SNEGSKA (reference sequence). The CDR3 totals 12 residues. Trimming removed 2 bases at V and 6 bases at J, with 8 bases between. The DNA of the CDR3 is TGCAGTGCTAGATCCCCCGGCAATGAGCAGTTCTTC. Its translation is CSARSPGNEQFF.

The J gene is TRBJ2-6, the V gene TRBV5-1; D not resolved. The CDR3 runs to 14 residues. Germline-derived CDR1 and CDR2 are SGHRS and YFSETQ. Trimming shortened V by 5 bases and J by 1 base, and 7 bases separated the two germline ends. The DNA of the CDR3 is TGCGCCAGCAGACCGGATTCTGGGGCCAACGTCCTGACTTTC. It specifies CASRPDSGANVLTF.

This chain links TRBV29-1 with TRBJ1-2, with D possibly matching TRBD1 (5 bases). Germline CDR1 and CDR2: SQVTM and ANQGSEA. This CDR3 comprises 13 residues. Trimming pared 4 bases from V and 2 bases from J, leaving 11 bases between. The CDR3 DNA follows: TGCAGCGTTGTTACCCAGGGAAACTATGGCTACACCTTC. This sequence encodes CSVVTQGNYGYTF.

This chain's CDR3 is CASSKDRDNEKLFF. In DNA, the CDR3 is TGTGCCAGCAGCAAGGACAGGGATAATGAAAAACTGTTTTTT. The chain recombines TRBV7-9 with TRBJ1-4; 8 bases match TRBD1. Looked up from germline, CDR1 is SEHNR and CDR2 is FQNEAQ (reference sequence). The CDR3 has 14 amino acids. With 5 bases clipped from V and 4 bases from J, the junction kept 3 bases outside the gene matches.

Only a few counts were recorded for this clonotype. The J gene is TRBJ1-1, the V gene TRBV3-1; D is undetermined. The CDR3 spans 14 residues. Germline V CDR1 and CDR2: LGHDT, YNNKEL (reference sequence). V shed 0 bases and J shed 7 bases, with 12 bases lying between them. CDR3 loop: CASSQDLISREAFF. CDR3 bases: TGTGCCAGCAGCCAAGATCTTATATCCCGTGAAGCTTTCTTT.

Regarding this clonotype: At one end the junction does not follow the germline gene, possibly because of a read error. V is TRBV29-1 and J is TRBJ2-2, with D possibly called TRBD1 or TRBD2 (5 bases each). This CDR3 comprises 14 residues. The germline gives CDR1 SQVTM, CDR2 ANQGSEA. Here the CDR3 reads CIVRRDLNTGELFF. CDR3 in DNA: TGCATCGTTCGAAGGGACCTTAACACCGGGGAGCTGTTTTTT.

J is TRBJ2-3 and V is TRBV9; D not certain. The CDR3 runs to 14 residues. Between the trimmed V and J ends, which lost 4 bases and 4 bases, there was a span of 13 bases. CDR1 and CDR2 (germline): SGDLS, YYNGEE. CDR3 in DNA: TGTGCCAGCAGCCCCTCTTCGGCCGCAGATACGCAGTATTTT. It codes for CASSPSSAADTQYF.

The rearrangement joins TRBV7-2 to TRBJ2-1; D ambiguous. Germline V gene data show CDR1 as SGHTA and CDR2 as FQGNSA. Deletions cut 1 base from V and 5 bases from J, with 6 bases between. CDR3 length: 13 amino acids. The CDR3 nucleotides are TGTGCCAGCAGCTTAGACAGAAACAATGAGCAGTTCTTC. It yields the protein CASSLDRNNEQFF.

The V and J genes are TRBV6-5 and TRBJ1-2, with a weak D call TRBD1 (6 bases). Germline V gene lookup returns CDR1 MNHEY and CDR2 SVGAGI. Trimming took 3 bases from V and 8 from J, leaving 19 bases between them. CDR3 length equals 15 residues. CDR3 region: CASSYMSRDIRGYTF. CDR3 nucleotides: TGTGCCAGCAGTTATATGTCTCGGGACATCCGAGGCTACACCTTC.